This is a list of T cell receptor beta chains from one sample in a study of T cells in Graves' hyperthyroidism and ophthalmopathy. MiXCR, applied by TCRdb to the multiplex PCR reads, yields one record per CDR3 protein. The data hold 600,000 to 850,000 distinct CDR3 sequences, with about 17% observed a single time. Source material: blood. All receptors derive from a woman aged 45-65 years with Graves' hyperthyroidism that later progressed to Graves' ophthalmopathy. The CDR3 runs from the conserved cysteine through the conserved F or W. Size is omitted from some rows. Given values are once, few, many or a class for expanded clones.

size,V,J,CDR3
.,TRBV7-2,TRBJ2-7,CASSLGWGDYEQYF
few,TRBV10-2,TRBJ2-7,CASSEWGEQYF
many,TRBV20-1,TRBJ2-7,CSASSGNYEQYF
few,TRBV19,TRBJ2-1,CASSTPTGSSYNEQFF
few,TRBV4-2,TRBJ2-2,CASSHPATGELFF
few,TRBV9,TRBJ2-6,CASSPEGSSGANVLTF
.,TRBV9,TRBJ1-6,CASSVDVNGPNSPLHF
few,TRBV15,TRBJ1-5,CATSRTGESQPQHF
.,TRBV9,TRBJ2-1,CASSALQLNEQFF
many,TRBV12-3/TRBV12-4,TRBJ1-2,CASSLALSSYGYTF
.,TRBV7-6,TRBJ1-1,CASSSGQGGAFF
.,TRBV3-1,TRBJ2-6,CASSQDGLRDTGANVLTF
few,TRBV7-8,TRBJ1-1,CASSPPVRTEAFF
.,TRBV5-1,TRBJ2-4,CASSLGRTKDIQYF
.,TRBV6-1,TRBJ1-5,CASKRQGGNQPQHF
few,TRBV7-9,TRBJ2-3,CASRPGLAGRDTQYF
few,TRBV5-1,TRBJ1-1,CASSKTGSDTEAFF
few,TRBV20-1,TRBJ2-1,CSARDLRLSGEQFF
.,TRBV29-1,TRBJ1-2,CSVEEYPYGYTF
.,TRBV5-1,TRBJ2-3,CASNLRSGGGTDTQYF
many,TRBV12-3/TRBV12-4,TRBJ1-2,CASSPVTGYGYTF
few,TRBV5-1,TRBJ2-2,CASSQGTENTGELFF
many,TRBV20-1,TRBJ1-1,CSARVPDRNTEAFF
few,TRBV5-4,TRBJ1-2,CASQRWNENNYGYTF
few,TRBV7-2,TRBJ1-6,CASTLEVGNLNSPLHF
.,TRBV5-1,TRBJ2-3,CASSFVAGTGIPDTQYF
.,TRBV7-8,TRBJ1-1,CASSITLDVRNTEAFF
.,TRBV24-1,TRBJ2-3,CATSAPGFGTQYF
many,TRBV7-8,TRBJ2-3,CASSARTEVTDTQYF
.,TRBV7-9,TRBJ2-2,CASSLAGPANTGELFF
many,TRBV5-1,TRBJ1-1,CASSLGAGASETEAFF
many,TRBV11-2,TRBJ1-4,CASSLGLGEKLFF
many,TRBV15,TRBJ1-1,CATSRLVAARGTEAFF
many,TRBV7-3,TRBJ2-1,CASSHRGGHEQFF
many,TRBV20-1,TRBJ1-1,CSASGTGGFTEAFF
.,TRBV29-1,TRBJ2-5,CSVPTDTNQETQYF
many,TRBV7-9,TRBJ2-1,CASSFPGTIEQFF
.,TRBV3-1,TRBJ2-3,CASSQGTFSEDTQYF
many,TRBV3-1,TRBJ2-3,CASSHAGGLVTDTQYF
many,TRBV3-1,TRBJ2-3,CASSQDSRWSTDTQYF
many,TRBV7-2,TRBJ2-5,CASSLATTETQYF
few,TRBV27,TRBJ2-1,CASRKSDDNEQFF
many,TRBV20-1,TRBJ1-4,CSSTRAEKLFF
few,TRBV20-1,TRBJ2-3,CSAPAFRAQYF